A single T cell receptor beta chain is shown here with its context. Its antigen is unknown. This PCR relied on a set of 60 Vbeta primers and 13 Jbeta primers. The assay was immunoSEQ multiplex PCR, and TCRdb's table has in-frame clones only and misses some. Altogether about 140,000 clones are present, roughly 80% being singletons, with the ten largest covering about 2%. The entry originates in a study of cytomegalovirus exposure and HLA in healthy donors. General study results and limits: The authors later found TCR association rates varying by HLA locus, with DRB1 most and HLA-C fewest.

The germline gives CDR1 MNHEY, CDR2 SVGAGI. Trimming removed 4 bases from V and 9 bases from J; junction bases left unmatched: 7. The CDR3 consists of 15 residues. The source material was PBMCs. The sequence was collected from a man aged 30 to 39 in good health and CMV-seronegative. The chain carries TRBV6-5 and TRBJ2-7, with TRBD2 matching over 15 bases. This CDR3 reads CASSFGTSGRSWQYF. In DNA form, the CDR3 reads TGTGCCAGCAGTTTTGGGACTAGCGGGAGGTCTTGGCAGTACTTC.